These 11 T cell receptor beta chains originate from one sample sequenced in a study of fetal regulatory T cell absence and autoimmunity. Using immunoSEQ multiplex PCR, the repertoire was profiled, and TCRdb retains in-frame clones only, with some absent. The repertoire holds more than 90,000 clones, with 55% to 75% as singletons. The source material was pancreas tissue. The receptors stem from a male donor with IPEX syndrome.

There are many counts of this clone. The CDR3 DNA follows: TGTGCCAGCAGTCGGGACAGGGTGAACACCGGGGAGCTGTTTTTT. This gives the protein CASSRDRVNTGELFF. This chain uses TRBV6-1 with TRBJ2-2, with 9 bases identical to TRBD1. Trimming at V came to 5 bases and at J to 1 base, leaving 2 bases not matched to a gene. Looked up from germline, CDR1 is MNHNS and CDR2 is SASEGT. This CDR3 is built from 15 residues.

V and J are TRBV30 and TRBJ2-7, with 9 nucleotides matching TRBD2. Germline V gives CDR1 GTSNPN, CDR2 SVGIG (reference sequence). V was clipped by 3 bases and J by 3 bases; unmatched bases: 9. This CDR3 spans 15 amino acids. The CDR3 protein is CAWSGGLAGRYEQYF. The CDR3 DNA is TGTGCCTGGAGCGGGGGGCTAGCGGGACGCTACGAGCAGTACTTC.

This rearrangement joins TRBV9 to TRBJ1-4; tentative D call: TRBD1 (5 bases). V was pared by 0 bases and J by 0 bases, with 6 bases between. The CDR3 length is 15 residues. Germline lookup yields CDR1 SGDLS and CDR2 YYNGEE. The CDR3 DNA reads TGTGCCAGCAGCGTAGCGGGGGCAACTAATGAAAAACTGTTTTTT. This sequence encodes CASSVAGATNEKLFF.

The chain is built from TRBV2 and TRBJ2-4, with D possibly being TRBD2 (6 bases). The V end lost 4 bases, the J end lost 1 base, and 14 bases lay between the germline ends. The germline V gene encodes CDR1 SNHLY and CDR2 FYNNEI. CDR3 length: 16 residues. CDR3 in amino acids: CASSGTTRGAKNIQYF. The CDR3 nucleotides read TGTGCCAGCAGTGGGACTACCCGTGGGGCCAAAAACATTCAGTACTTC.

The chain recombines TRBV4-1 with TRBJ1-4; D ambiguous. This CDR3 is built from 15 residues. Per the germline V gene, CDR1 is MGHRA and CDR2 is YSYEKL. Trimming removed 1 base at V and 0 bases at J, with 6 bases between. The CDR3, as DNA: TGCGCCAGCAGCCAAGTAGTTGCAACTAATGAAAAACTGTTTTTT. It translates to CASSQVVATNEKLFF.

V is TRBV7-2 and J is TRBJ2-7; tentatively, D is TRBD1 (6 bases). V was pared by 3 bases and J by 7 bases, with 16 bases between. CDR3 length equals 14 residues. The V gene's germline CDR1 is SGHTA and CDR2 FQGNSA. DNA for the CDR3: TGTGCCAGCAGCTTCTACAGGGAAACTGGTGAGCAGTACTTC. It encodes CASSFYRETGEQYF.

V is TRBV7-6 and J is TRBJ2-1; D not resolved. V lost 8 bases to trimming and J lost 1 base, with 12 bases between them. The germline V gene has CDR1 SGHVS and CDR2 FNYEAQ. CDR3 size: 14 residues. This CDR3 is CASGRRASYNEQFF. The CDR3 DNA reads TGTGCCAGCGGGCGCCGGGCATCCTACAATGAGCAGTTCTTC.

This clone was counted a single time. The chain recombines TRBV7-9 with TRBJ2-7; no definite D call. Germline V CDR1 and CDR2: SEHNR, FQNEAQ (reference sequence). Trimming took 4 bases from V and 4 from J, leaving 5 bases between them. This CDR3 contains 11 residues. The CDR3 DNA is TGTGCCAGCAGCTCCCCTTACGAGCAGTACTTC. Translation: CASSSPYEQYF.

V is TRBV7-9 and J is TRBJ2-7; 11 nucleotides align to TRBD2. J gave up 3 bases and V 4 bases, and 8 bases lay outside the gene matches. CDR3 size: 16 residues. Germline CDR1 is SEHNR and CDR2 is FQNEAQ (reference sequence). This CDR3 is CASSSPTGTSGYEQYF. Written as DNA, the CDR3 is TGTGCCAGCAGCTCCCCTACCGGGACTAGCGGCTACGAGCAGTACTTC.

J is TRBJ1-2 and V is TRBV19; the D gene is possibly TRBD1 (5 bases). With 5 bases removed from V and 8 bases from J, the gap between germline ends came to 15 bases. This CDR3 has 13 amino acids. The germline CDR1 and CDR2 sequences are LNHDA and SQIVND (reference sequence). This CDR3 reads CASSAQGHDGYTF. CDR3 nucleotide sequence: TGTGCCAGTAGTGCTCAGGGCCACGACGGCTACACCTTC. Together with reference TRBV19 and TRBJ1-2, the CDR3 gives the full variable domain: DGGITQSPKYLFRKEGQNVTLSCEQNLNHDAMYWYRQDPGQGLRLIYYSQIVNDFQKGDIAEGYSVSREKKESFPLTVTSAQKNPTAFYLCASSAQGHDGYTFGSGTRLTVV.

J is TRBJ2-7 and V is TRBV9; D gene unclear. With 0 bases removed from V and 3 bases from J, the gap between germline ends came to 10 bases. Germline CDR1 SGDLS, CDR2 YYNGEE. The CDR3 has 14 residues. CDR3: CASSVAPQFYEQYF. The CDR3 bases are TGTGCCAGCAGCGTAGCCCCCCAGTTCTACGAGCAGTACTTC.